This T cell receptor (beta chain) was sequenced during a study of blood T cell repertoires in COVID-19. J lost 8 bases, V lost 4 bases, and 10 bases had no gene match. CDR3 size: 15 residues. Germline V CDR1 and CDR2: LNHDA, SQIVND (reference sequence). The assay was immunoSEQ multiplex PCR, and TCRdb's table has in-frame clones only and misses some. The top ten hold 10% to 15% of the sample, which has over 250,000 clones, about 85% seen once. This rearrangement joins TRBV19 to TRBJ2-1, with TRBD2 identical over 8 bases. This TCR came from a human donor in a cohort sampled during active COVID-19. Specimen: peripheral blood. This chain's CDR3 is CASSTAGTSIDEQFF. The CDR3 DNA sequence: TGTGCCAGTAGTACCGCCGGGACTAGTATAGATGAGCAGTTCTTC.